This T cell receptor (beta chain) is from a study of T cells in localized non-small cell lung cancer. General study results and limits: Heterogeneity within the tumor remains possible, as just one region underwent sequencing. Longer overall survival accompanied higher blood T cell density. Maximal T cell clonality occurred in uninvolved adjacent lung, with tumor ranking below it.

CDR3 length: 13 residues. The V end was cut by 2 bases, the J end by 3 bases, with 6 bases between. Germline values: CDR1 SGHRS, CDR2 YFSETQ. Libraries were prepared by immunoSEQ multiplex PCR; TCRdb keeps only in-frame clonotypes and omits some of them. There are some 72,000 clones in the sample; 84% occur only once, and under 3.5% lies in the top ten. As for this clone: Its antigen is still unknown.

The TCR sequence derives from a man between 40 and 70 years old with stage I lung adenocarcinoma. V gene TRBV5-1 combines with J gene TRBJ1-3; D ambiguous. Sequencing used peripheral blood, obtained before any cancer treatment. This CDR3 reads CASSLEGGNTIYF. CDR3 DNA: TGCGCCAGCAGCTTAGAAGGTGGAAACACCATATATTTT. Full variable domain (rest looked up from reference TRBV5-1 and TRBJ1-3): KAGVTQTPRYLIKTRGQQVTLSCSPISGHRSVSWYQQTPGQGLQFLFEYFSETQRNKGNFPGRFSGRQFSNSRSEMNVSTLELGDSALYLCASSLEGGNTIYFGEGSWLTVV.